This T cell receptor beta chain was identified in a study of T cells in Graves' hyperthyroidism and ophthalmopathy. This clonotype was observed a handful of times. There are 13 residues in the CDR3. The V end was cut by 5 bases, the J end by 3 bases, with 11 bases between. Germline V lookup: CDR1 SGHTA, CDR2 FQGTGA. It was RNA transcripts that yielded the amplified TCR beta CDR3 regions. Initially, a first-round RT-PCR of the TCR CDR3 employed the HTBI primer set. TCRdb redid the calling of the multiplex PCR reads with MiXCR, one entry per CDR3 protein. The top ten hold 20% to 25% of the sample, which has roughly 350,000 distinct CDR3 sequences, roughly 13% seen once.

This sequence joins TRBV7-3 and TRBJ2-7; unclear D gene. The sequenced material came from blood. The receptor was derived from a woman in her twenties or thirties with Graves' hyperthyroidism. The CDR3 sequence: CASSPPGIYEQYF. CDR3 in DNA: TGTGCCAGCAGCCCCCCCGGAATCTACGAGCAGTACTTC.